This TCR beta chain is drawn from a study of T cells in Graves' hyperthyroidism and ophthalmopathy. Overall study results and limits: Expanded thyroid clonotypes (above 0.001) were mostly also found in blood.

Researchers took RNA transcripts and amplified the TCR beta CDR3 regions from them. The TCR CDR3 was amplified in a first-round RT-PCR using the HTBI primer set. One entry per CDR3 protein results from TCRdb running MiXCR on the multiplex PCR reads. The sample shows roughly 650,000 distinct CDR3 sequences, about a sixth of them seen only once. The V end lost 5 bases, the J end lost 2 bases, and 10 bases lay between the germline ends. The CDR3 sequence is 14 residues long. The germline CDR1 and CDR2 sequences are SGHNT and YENEEA. About this clonotype: Its specificity is unknown.

Sequencing input: blood. This clonotype was sampled from a woman in her thirties or forties with Graves' ophthalmopathy. V usage is TRBV11-3 and J usage is TRBJ2-1, with D maybe TRBD2 (6 bases). CDR3 DNA sequence: TGTGCCAGCAGCCTGGACTACCCCTACAATGAGCAGTTCTTC. This encodes CASSLDYPYNEQFF.